This T cell receptor (beta chain) was recovered during a study of T cells after yellow fever vaccination. Study observations and caveats: Abundant bulk-derived clonotypes could contaminate FACS-sorted repertoires.

CDR3 length: 14 amino acids. Per germline, CDR1 DFQATT and CDR2 SNEGSKA (reference sequence). V gave up 0 bases and J gave up 5 bases, with 13 bases separating them. It was through 5'RACE template switching that TCR cDNA was made, with a universal primer site and UMIs added. A single record per CDR3 protein comes from TCRdb applying MiXCR to the 5' RACE reads. The table lists hundreds of thousands of distinct CDR3 sequences, under 20% of them singletons, with 18% in the top ten. A word on this clonotype: The target antigen is unknown.

Sequenced here: PBMCs, sampled before the yellow fever booster vaccination. V usage is TRBV20-1 and J usage is TRBJ1-2; possible D gene TRBD1, 6 bases. This sequence originates from a man aged 18 to 29 who received the YFV17D yellow fever vaccine. The DNA of the CDR3 is TGCAGTGCTAGAGAGGCCGGGACAATTTATGGCTACACCTTC. The encoded protein is CSAREAGTIYGYTF.